One and the same sample provided the 22 T cell receptor beta chains below, sequenced in a study of cytotoxic CD8 clonotypes in ibrutinib-treated CLL. Sequencing used immunoSEQ multiplex PCR; TCRdb keeps in-frame clones, though not all of them. The repertoire consists of about 140,000 clones, with about 72% occurring once and the leading ten covering less than 30%. The sequences come from PBMCs, collected after 12 months of ibrutinib treatment. The receptors stem from a human donor with chronic lymphocytic leukemia.

The rearrangement links TRBV13 to TRBJ2-7; no definite D call. V lost 5 bases to trimming and J lost 7 bases, with 18 bases between them. From germline, CDR1 is PRHDT and CDR2 FYEKMQ (reference sequence). This CDR3 has 14 residues. The CDR3 DNA reads as TGTGCCAGCAGCAACCGGGCTAGGGTTTCGGAGCAGTACTTC. This gives the protein CASSNRARVSEQYF.

The chain recombines TRBV7-2 with TRBJ2-7; 9 bases fit TRBD1. This CDR3 has 15 residues. Germline CDR1 SGHTA, CDR2 FQGNSA. V trimming: 3 bases; J trimming: 2 bases; junction bases outside the gene matches: 5. This chain's CDR3 is CASSFQGQGTYEQYF. CDR3 sequence (DNA): TGTGCCAGCAGCTTTCAGGGACAGGGTACCTACGAGCAGTACTTC. The full variable domain, its missing parts supplied by reference TRBV7-2 and TRBJ2-7, is GAGVSQSPSNKVTEKGKDVELRCDPISGHTALYWYRQSLGQGLEFLIYFQGNSAPDKSGLPSDRFSAERTGGSVSTLTIQRTQQEDSAVYLCASSFQGQGTYEQYFGPGTRLTVT.

The rearrangement links TRBV4-2 to TRBJ1-2; TRBD1 is a possible D gene (5 bases). Germline CDR1 is LGHNA and CDR2 is YNFKEQ. The germline V and J ends were trimmed by 0 bases and 0 bases, with 11 bases remaining between them. The CDR3 totals 16 residues. The CDR3 DNA reads TGTGCCAGCAGCCAAGAAACAAGGGGCTCTAACTATGGCTACACCTTC. Translation: CASSQETRGSNYGYTF.

Worth noting for this clone: A much larger clone sits a single nucleotide away, making a read error possible. The chain uses TRBV11-1 and TRBJ2-5; D remains ambiguous. CDR1 is SGHAT, CDR2 FQDESV, per germline (reference sequence). V was pared by 1 base and J by 5 bases, with 2 bases between. The CDR3 length is 11 residues. CDR3 nucleotide sequence: TGTGCCAGCAGCTTAGGGGAGACCCAGTACTTC. Translating gives CASSLGETQYF.

The chain has TRBV2 and TRBJ2-6, with 9 bases aligning to TRBD1. The CDR3 is 17 residues long. In germline, CDR1 is SNHLY, CDR2 FYNNEI. With V trimmed by 6 bases and J by 0 bases, 6 bases remained unmatched. DNA of the CDR3: TGTGCCAGCAGGCTAGGGACAGGGACCTCTGGGGCCAACGTCCTGACTTTC. Encoded protein: CASRLGTGTSGANVLTF.

The rearrangement links TRBV11-2 to TRBJ1-6; D remains unclear. Trimming stripped 3 bases from V and 7 bases from J, with 10 bases between. From germline, CDR1 is SGHAT and CDR2 FQNNGV. There are 14 residues in the CDR3. DNA of the CDR3: TGTGCCAGCAGCTTGGTGGGGAACAATTCACCCCTCCACTTT. It codes for CASSLVGNNSPLHF.

This rearrangement joins TRBV27 to TRBJ1-6; D unclear. Germline V lookup: CDR1 MNHEY, CDR2 SMNVEV (reference sequence). The V end lost 2 bases, the J end lost 5 bases, and 4 bases lay between the germline ends. The CDR3 runs to 13 residues. CDR3 sequence (DNA): TGTGCCAGCAGTTTACGGGATAATTCACCCCTCCACTTT. Translated: CASSLRDNSPLHF.

This rearrangement joins TRBV7-3 to TRBJ2-3; 10 nucleotides agree with TRBD2. The V gene's germline CDR1 is SGHTA and CDR2 FQGTGA. Trimming at V came to 4 bases and at J to 6 bases, leaving 4 bases not matched to a gene. This CDR3 is built from 14 residues. The CDR3: CASSYDSGRDTQYF. The CDR3 coding sequence is TGTGCCAGCAGCTACGATAGCGGGAGGGATACGCAGTATTTT. Complete variable domain (other parts from reference TRBV7-3 and TRBJ2-3): GAGVSQTPSNKVTEKGKYVELRCDPISGHTALYWYRQSLGQGPEFLIYFQGTGAADDSGLPNDRFFAVRPEGSVSTLKIQRTERGDSAVYLCASSYDSGRDTQYFGPGTRLTVL.

The chain recombines TRBV15 with TRBJ1-5, with D unresolved. V lost 0 bases and J lost 10, with 10 bases in between. Germline V gene sequence: CDR1 LNHNV, CDR2 YYDKDF (reference sequence). This CDR3 contains 13 residues. DNA for the CDR3: TGTGCCACCAGCAGAGATGAGTCTGAACCCCAGCATTTT. As protein: CATSRDESEPQHF.

The rearrangement uses TRBV6-1 and TRBJ2-7; 10 bases are shared with TRBD1. The CDR3 is 19 residues long. The germline V gene has CDR1 MNHNS and CDR2 SASEGT. The trim removed 1 base at V and 4 bases at J, leaving 16 bases unmatched. CDR3 sequence (DNA): TGTGCCAGCAGTGAAGGAATGACAGGGGGCGCAGGATCGGGTTACGAGCAGTACTTC. Its protein is CASSEGMTGGAGSGYEQYF.

The V and J genes are TRBV9 and TRBJ2-5; 14 nucleotides line up with TRBD2. Germline lookup yields CDR1 SGDLS and CDR2 YYNGEE. Trimming cost V 4 bases and J 5 bases; bases outside gene matches: 13. CDR3 length equals 18 residues. CDR3 nucleotides: TGTGCCAGCAGCTCACAGGGACTAGCGGGAGTTTATCGGGAGACCCAGTACTTC. Translated, it gives CASSSQGLAGVYRETQYF.

The J gene is TRBJ1-2, the V gene TRBV6-1; D not resolved. V gave up 7 bases and J gave up 0 bases, with 12 bases separating them. Per germline, CDR1 MNHNS and CDR2 SASEGT. The CDR3 length is 14 residues. As DNA, the CDR3 is TGTGCCAGCACTCCCCCGGGGACTAACTATGGCTACACCTTC. Its translation: CASTPPGTNYGYTF.

The CDR3 coding sequence is TGTGCCAGCAGTTCATTCGGCCCCCCGGGGCCAACTAATGAAAAACTGTTTTTT. Translated: CASSSFGPPGPTNEKLFF. V and J are TRBV28 and TRBJ1-4, with D tentatively TRBD1 (5 bases). The length of the CDR3 is 18 residues. V dropped 4 bases and J dropped 0 bases, with 18 bases sitting between them. Germline V lookup: CDR1 MDHEN, CDR2 SYDVKM.

The rearrangement uses TRBV9 and TRBJ2-2, with 7 positions matching TRBD2. Germline V CDR1 and CDR2: SGDLS, YYNGEE. The CDR3 runs 15 residues. Trimming cost V 4 bases and J 6 bases; bases outside gene matches: 9. The CDR3 coding sequence is TGTGCCAGCAGCACCGGTGGGAGGGGCTCCGGGGAGCTGTTTTTT. Translation gives CASSTGGRGSGELFF.

The chain links TRBV11-2 to TRBJ2-2; tentative D call: TRBD2 (6 bases). CDR1 and CDR2 from the germline V gene are SGHAT and FQNNGV. The CDR3 covers 18 residues. Deletions cut 4 bases from V and 5 bases from J, with 23 bases between. The CDR3 bases are TGTGCCAGCAGCTCTCGCCCGTTAGCGGAGGAAGGTACCGGGGAGCTGTTTTTT. Protein sequence: CASSSRPLAEEGTGELFF.

The chain is built from TRBV19 and TRBJ2-3; 10 nucleotides align to TRBD2. Trimming at V came to 9 bases and at J to 1 base, leaving 7 bases not matched to a gene. From germline, CDR1 is LNHDA and CDR2 SQIVND (reference sequence). The CDR3 runs to 15 residues. The CDR3 region is CASGPLAGGTDTQYF. As DNA, the CDR3 is TGTGCCAGCGGCCCGCTAGCGGGGGGCACAGATACGCAGTATTTT. Looking up the rest from reference TRBV19 and TRBJ2-3 gives the full variable domain: DGGITQSPKYLFRKEGQNVTLSCEQNLNHDAMYWYRQDPGQGLRLIYYSQIVNDFQKGDIAEGYSVSREKKESFPLTVTSAQKNPTAFYLCASGPLAGGTDTQYFGPGTRLTVL.

This clone occurred once. This chain links TRBV5-1 with TRBJ1-4; D is unresolved. Germline V gene data show CDR1 as SGHRS and CDR2 as YFSETQ. V was trimmed by 0 bases and J by 2 bases, leaving 5 bases between them. This CDR3 is built from 14 residues. CDR3 in DNA: TGCGCCAGCAGCTTGGCGGGGACTAATGAAAAACTGTTTTTT. As protein: CASSLAGTNEKLFF.

This clone was counted once. The chain links TRBV27 to TRBJ1-6; D is perhaps TRBD1 (5 bases). Germline-derived CDR1 and CDR2 are MNHEY and SMNVEV (reference sequence). V was cut by 3 bases and J by 6 bases, with 9 bases left in between. The CDR3 runs to 14 residues. The CDR3 region has the DNA TGTGCCAGCAGTTTCGAACAGGCTAATTCACCCCTCCACTTT. This gives the protein CASSFEQANSPLHF.

The rearrangement links TRBV7-6 to TRBJ1-3; D is undetermined. The V gene's germline CDR1 is SGHVS and CDR2 FNYEAQ. The germline V and J ends were trimmed by 5 bases and 1 base, with 3 bases remaining between them. The CDR3 totals 12 residues. The CDR3 DNA reads as TGTGCCAGCAGCCTATCTGGAAACACCATATATTTT. Encoded protein: CASSLSGNTIYF.

J is TRBJ2-6 and V is TRBV5-1; D call uncertain. This CDR3 spans 14 amino acids. V was shortened by 5 bases and J by 0 bases, with 6 bases between the two germline ends. Germline assignment: CDR1 SGHRS and CDR2 YFSETQ. For the CDR3, the DNA is TGCGCCAGCAGTTACTACTCTGGGGCCAACGTCCTGACTTTC. This sequence encodes CASSYYSGANVLTF.

The J gene is TRBJ2-7, the V gene TRBV21-1; whether TRBD1, the table's D call, matches the DNA was not checked. TRBV21-1 is a documented pseudogene. The CDR3 runs 14 residues. The CDR3 DNA sequence: TGTGCCAGCACCAAGGGGACAGGGCCCTACGAGCAGTACTTC. This encodes CASTKGTGPYEQYF.

The J gene is TRBJ1-2, the V gene TRBV28; D is uncertain. Trimming removed 6 bases from V and 0 bases from J, with 17 bases in between. The germline CDR1 and CDR2 sequences are MDHEN and SYDVKM. The CDR3 spans 16 residues. In DNA, the CDR3 is TGTGCCAGCAGCCAAGGGCTCTCCGCCTCTAACTATGGCTACACCTTC. It yields the protein CASSQGLSASNYGYTF.